A selection of T cell receptor beta chains follows, all from one sample in a study of control samples from healthy donors and cancer patients. The repertoire was sequenced with immunoSEQ multiplex PCR; TCRdb's copy has only in-frame clones and lacks some. Of about 160,000 clones in the sample, 70% to 90% were seen once. The sequencing sample was made of blood. All receptors derive from a man aged 30 to 45 in good health. Each CDR3 is given with its conserved first and last residue. Fields, in order: V gene, D gene, clone size, J gene, CDR3 protein, CDR3 DNA. A D gene is named only where the DNA matches it firmly. Where a row states a size, it is once, few, many or the class of an expanded clone; other rows omit it.

V: TRBV7-8; D: TRBD1; size: NA; J: TRBJ2-7; CDR3: CASSPYIAGTGAYEQYF; DNA: TGTGCCAGCAGCCCCTATATTGCCGGGACAGGAGCCTACGAGCAGTACTTC
V: TRBV5-1; D: NA; size: once; J: TRBJ1-2; CDR3: CASSLDLLWGGYTF; DNA: TGCGCCAGCAGCTTGGACCTACTCTGGGGTGGCTACACCTTC
V: TRBV2; D: NA; size: NA; J: TRBJ1-1; CDR3: CASRQDGERVEAFF; DNA: TGTGCCAGCAGACAAGACGGAGAGCGAGTCGAAGCTTTCTTT
V: TRBV7-9; D: NA; size: NA; J: TRBJ1-1; CDR3: CASRGGGGTEAFF; DNA: TGTGCCAGCAGGGGGGGAGGGGGCACTGAAGCTTTCTTT
V: TRBV9; D: NA; size: NA; J: TRBJ1-5; CDR3: CASSVTGTEALGPQHF; DNA: TGTGCCAGCAGCGTAACCGGGACTGAAGCCCTCGGGCCCCAGCATTTT
V: TRBV6-5; D: NA; size: NA; J: TRBJ2-1; CDR3: CASSYAKTYNEQFF; DNA: TGTGCCAGCAGTTACGCCAAGACCTACAATGAGCAGTTCTTC
V: TRBV29-1; D: NA; size: NA; J: TRBJ2-2; CDR3: CSVEGEWAGNTGELFF; DNA: TGCAGCGTTGAGGGCGAATGGGCGGGGAACACCGGGGAGCTGTTTTTT
V: TRBV5-1; D: NA; size: NA; J: TRBJ1-3; CDR3: CASSFTGIPDTIYF; DNA: TGCGCCAGCAGCTTCACAGGGATACCGGACACCATATATTTT
V: TRBV5-1; D: NA; size: NA; J: TRBJ1-1; CDR3: CASSLLLNTEAFF; DNA: TGCGCCAGCAGCTTACTTCTGAACACTGAAGCTTTCTTT
V: TRBV29-1; D: TRBD2; size: NA; J: TRBJ2-1; CDR3: CSVEVRGLEADEQFF; DNA: TGCAGCGTTGAAGTACGGGGACTAGAGGCCGATGAGCAGTTCTTC
V: TRBV6-5; D: TRBD1; size: NA; J: TRBJ1-2; CDR3: CASSLRGRGGYTF; DNA: TGTGCCAGCAGTCTCAGGGGGCGAGGCGGCTACACCTTC
V: TRBV6-2/TRBV6-3; D: TRBD2; size: NA; J: TRBJ2-7; CDR3: CASSRTSGARSGSYEQYF; DNA: TGTGCCAGCAGTAGGACTAGCGGGGCCCGGTCGGGTTCCTACGAGCAGTACTTC
V: TRBV28; D: NA; size: NA; J: TRBJ1-2; CDR3: CASSPGSNYGYTF; DNA: TGTGCCAGCAGCCCAGGATCTAACTATGGCTACACCTTC
V: TRBV5-1; D: NA; size: once; J: TRBJ2-6; CDR3: CASTPLSGANVLTF; DNA: TGCGCCAGCACCCCTCTCTCTGGGGCCAACGTCCTGACTTTC
V: TRBV28; D: TRBD1; size: NA; J: TRBJ2-2; CDR3: CASSTGTGGIAGELFF; DNA: TGTGCCAGCAGTACTGGGACAGGGGGGATCGCCGGGGAGCTGTTTTTT
V: TRBV7-8; D: TRBD1; size: NA; J: TRBJ1-1; CDR3: CASSSRGQLNTEAFF; DNA: TGTGCCAGCAGCTCGCGGGGACAGTTGAACACTGAAGCTTTCTTT
V: TRBV19; D: NA; size: NA; J: TRBJ1-5; CDR3: CASSIGQPNQPQHF; DNA: TGTGCCAGTAGTATAGGACAGCCCAATCAGCCCCAGCATTTT
V: TRBV27; D: NA; size: NA; J: TRBJ1-5; CDR3: CASSPYRDEIQPQHF; DNA: TGTGCCAGCAGTCCCTACAGGGACGAAATCCAGCCCCAGCATTTT
V: TRBV5-1; D: NA; size: NA; J: TRBJ2-5; CDR3: CASSLGLTTYQETQYF; DNA: TGCGCCAGCAGCTTGGGTCTGACAACGTACCAAGAGACCCAGTACTTC
V: TRBV18; D: TRBD2; size: NA; J: TRBJ2-1; CDR3: CASSSQRDSYNEQFF; DNA: TGTGCCAGCTCATCCCAGCGGGATTCCTACAATGAGCAGTTCTTC
V: TRBV6-5; D: TRBD1; size: NA; J: TRBJ1-4; CDR3: CASSYSGQDKKLFF; DNA: TGTGCCAGCAGTTACTCGGGACAGGATAAAAAACTGTTTTTT
V: TRBV18; D: TRBD2; size: NA; J: TRBJ2-7; CDR3: CASSSLDPGLADYEQYF; DNA: TGTGCCAGCTCCTCCTTGGATCCGGGACTAGCGGACTACGAGCAGTACTTC
V: TRBV18; D: NA; size: NA; J: TRBJ1-5; CDR3: CASSPSGQPQHF; DNA: TGTGCCAGCTCACCCTCGGGTCAGCCCCAGCATTTT
V: TRBV6-4; D: TRBD2; size: NA; J: TRBJ2-1; CDR3: CASRSGTSHEQFF; DNA: TGTGCCAGCAGATCCGGGACTAGCCATGAGCAGTTCTTC
V: TRBV5-8; D: NA; size: NA; J: TRBJ1-4; CDR3: CASSLERTHDEKLFF; DNA: TGTGCCAGCAGCTTGGAGCGGACTCACGATGAAAAACTGTTTTTT
V: TRBV14; D: TRBD1; size: NA; J: TRBJ1-2; CDR3: CASSQGNRGHGYTF; DNA: TGTGCCAGCAGCCAAGGAAACAGGGGGCATGGCTACACCTTC
V: TRBV7-9; D: TRBD2; size: NA; J: TRBJ2-1; CDR3: CASSATSGSSNEQFF; DNA: TGTGCCAGCAGCGCTACTAGCGGGAGTTCCAATGAGCAGTTCTTC
V: TRBV18; D: NA; size: NA; J: TRBJ1-2; CDR3: CASSPRGDYGYTF; DNA: TGTGCCAGCTCACCACGGGGGGACTATGGCTACACCTTC
V: TRBV4-2; D: NA; size: NA; J: TRBJ1-2; CDR3: CASSRGALLGDGYTF; DNA: TGTGCCAGCAGCCGAGGGGCCCTGCTTGGGGACGGCTACACCTTC
V: TRBV5-5; D: NA; size: few; J: TRBJ1-4; CDR3: CASSFDSNLGKLFF; DNA: TGTGCCAGCAGCTTTGACAGTAACCTCGGGAAACTGTTTTTT
V: TRBV3-1/TRBV3-2; D: TRBD1; size: NA; J: TRBJ1-2; CDR3: CASSHAGGSGYTF; DNA: TGTGCCAGCAGCCATGCAGGGGGTAGCGGCTACACCTTC
V: TRBV4-3; D: TRBD2; size: NA; J: TRBJ2-1; CDR3: CASSQDMEGGYNEQFF; DNA: TGCGCCAGCAGCCAAGATATGGAGGGAGGGTACAATGAGCAGTTCTTC
V: TRBV27; D: NA; size: few; J: TRBJ1-1; CDR3: CASSSPLHGNTEAFF; DNA: TGTGCCAGCAGTTCCCCCCTCCACGGGAACACTGAAGCTTTCTTT
V: TRBV19; D: TRBD1; size: once; J: TRBJ2-7; CDR3: CASSISPGTGISYEQYF; DNA: TGTGCCAGTAGTATCTCCCCCGGGACAGGAATAAGCTACGAGCAGTACTTC
V: TRBV12-3/TRBV12-4; D: NA; size: NA; J: TRBJ1-5; CDR3: CASSTDNQPQHF; DNA: TGTGCCAGCAGCACCGATAATCAGCCCCAGCATTTT
V: TRBV28; D: NA; size: NA; J: TRBJ1-1; CDR3: CASSEIGQPNTEAFF; DNA: TGTGCCAGCAGTGAAATAGGACAGCCGAACACTGAAGCTTTCTTT
V: TRBV19; D: NA; size: NA; J: TRBJ1-2; CDR3: CATSREAYGYTF; DNA: TGTGCCACGTCGCGGGAAGCCTATGGCTACACCTTC
V: TRBV7-6; D: TRBD2; size: NA; J: TRBJ2-5; CDR3: CASSPGGVSGGIWPETQYF; DNA: TGTGCCAGCAGCCCCGGGGGGGTCAGCGGGGGAATTTGGCCAGAGACCCAGTACTTC
V: TRBV27; D: NA; size: NA; J: TRBJ2-7; CDR3: CASSFRRGIEQYF; DNA: TGTGCCAGCAGTTTTCGCAGGGGCATCGAGCAGTACTTC
V: TRBV21-1; D: NA; size: NA; J: TRBJ2-1; CDR3: CASMGGPGGPDNEQFF; DNA: TGTGCCAGCATGGGGGGCCCAGGTGGCCCCGATAATGAGCAGTTCTTC
V: TRBV6-5; D: NA; size: NA; J: TRBJ2-7; CDR3: CASSQQGREQYF; DNA: TGTGCCAGCAGTCAACAGGGTCGCGAGCAGTACTTC
V: TRBV2; D: NA; size: once; J: TRBJ1-2; CDR3: CASSALNYGYTF; DNA: TGTGCCAGCAGTGCACTGAACTATGGCTACACCTTC
V: TRBV6-5; D: NA; size: NA; J: TRBJ1-1; CDR3: CASSPRGSDTEAFF; DNA: TGTGCCAGCAGCCCCAGGGGTTCCGACACTGAAGCTTTCTTT
V: TRBV7-9; D: NA; size: once; J: TRBJ1-1; CDR3: CASSLRGNTEAFF; DNA: TGTGCCAGCAGCTTACGCGGGAACACTGAAGCTTTCTTT
V: TRBV2; D: NA; size: NA; J: TRBJ1-4; CDR3: CASRGLGGRNEKLFF; DNA: TGTGCCAGCAGAGGCTTGGGGGGCAGGAATGAAAAACTGTTTTTT
V: TRBV4-2; D: NA; size: NA; J: TRBJ1-6; CDR3: CASSPGLYNSPLHF; DNA: TGTGCCAGCAGCCCGGGATTATATAATTCACCCCTCCACTTT
V: TRBV14; D: NA; size: NA; J: TRBJ1-2; CDR3: CASSPRQSLGYGYTF; DNA: TGTGCCAGCAGCCCACGACAGAGTCTCGGCTATGGCTACACCTTC